These 4 T cell receptor beta chains came from one sample sequenced in a study of cytomegalovirus exposure and HLA in healthy donors (dated by TCRdb to about 2017). Receptors were amplified or captured by the immunoSEQ multiplex PCR assay. A mixture of 60 forward primers for TCR Vbeta segments and 13 reverse primers for TCR Jbeta segments was used in the multiplex PCR. This immuneACCESS table, as held by TCRdb, lists in-frame sequences with V and J called but not all clones. Of the missing ones, under half trace to an unresolved V gene in checked studies; the others have no known cause. This sample holds over 80,000 clones; around 82% were observed only once. Of the sample, approximately 5.4% falls within the top ten clones. The sample was PBMCs. The source of these receptors is a man in his forties or fifties in good health and CMV-seropositive.

As regards this clone: A junction end diverges from the germline sequence, so it may reflect a read error. CDR3 sequence: CSVVSFQAKNSQYF. The CDR3 DNA reads as TGCAGCGTTGTCTCATTCCAGGCCAAAAACAGTCAGTACTTC. The V and J genes are TRBV29-1 and TRBJ2-4; D not certain. This CDR3 is 14 amino acids long. In germline, CDR1 is SQVTM, CDR2 ANQGSEA.

The V call is TRBV20-1, the J call TRBJ2-5; weak D call: TRBD2 (5 bases). Between the trimmed V and J ends, which lost 4 bases and 4 bases, there was a span of 7 bases. The CDR3 contains 11 residues. Looked up from germline, CDR1 is DFQATT and CDR2 is SNEGSKA (reference sequence). CDR3 coding DNA: TGCAGTGCTACCGAGGGAGAGACCCAGTACTTC. It is translated as CSATEGETQYF.

This chain joins TRBV28 and TRBJ2-7; 11 nucleotides agree with TRBD2. CDR3 length equals 14 residues. Losses at the gene ends were 6 bases for V and 4 bases for J; bases not matched to a gene: 5. Germline V gene lookup returns CDR1 MDHEN and CDR2 SYDVKM. The CDR3 here is CASSRTSGSYEQYF. CDR3 bases: TGTGCCAGCAGCCGAACTAGCGGGAGTTACGAGCAGTACTTC.

This clone was picked up one time. The chain combines TRBV9 with TRBJ1-2, with 8 bases lining up with TRBD1. The J segment lost 4 bases and the V segment lost 0 bases, leaving 2 bases of the junction unmatched. CDR3 length equals 14 residues. CDR1 SGDLS and CDR2 YYNGEE come from the germline V gene. CDR3 protein: CASSVEDRAYGYTF. The CDR3 nucleotides read TGTGCCAGCAGCGTAGAGGACAGGGCCTATGGCTACACCTTC.